Listed below are T cell receptor beta chains from one sample, sequenced in a study of blood T cells in healthy people across ages. TCRdb ran MiXCR on the 5' RACE reads and lists one entry per CDR3 protein. The sample lists 1.4 million to 1.5 million distinct CDR3 sequences, around 39% occurring once. The sample consisted of blood. Source of these receptors: a woman younger than 35 in good health. CDR3s include the opening cysteine and the closing phenylalanine or tryptophan.

CDR3,V,length
CASSYSGVAQPQHF,TRBV6-5,14
CASSRGGLALNEQFF,TRBV4-1,15
CASSTGTRATGELFF,TRBV6-1,15
CASSLLTGTGLAAGVQEQYF,TRBV27,20
CAAPDSGPNYGYTF,TRBV28,14
CASSGVAGVGETQYF,TRBV2,15
CASSRDVGWGGETQYF,TRBV7-2,16
CASSIQGRGNQPQHF,TRBV11-2,15
CASHQLGTQAFF,TRBV9,12
CASSVTGGIKNEQFF,TRBV9,15
CASSRTGGAYNEQYF,TRBV7-6,15
CASSQETASGSTRTDTQYF,TRBV4-2,19
CASSLVVSSDEAFF,TRBV7-9,14
CASSPGGSDGYTF,TRBV5-1,13
CASSHVGGSGVLDTQYF,TRBV3-1,17
CASSRGDGSNQPQHF,TRBV18,15
CASSKGHQAYANYGYTF,TRBV21-1,17
CSAEWGNTIYF,TRBV20-1,11
CASRVLGGEQFF,TRBV7-9,12
CSARVGQRGQETQYF,TRBV20-1,15
CASSSRRGEQYF,TRBV27,12
CASSQDRQGGYTF,TRBV4-1,13
CASRPSAGVNYEQYF,TRBV28,15
CASKRGDQETQYF,TRBV25-1,13
CASGMGGDSDTQYF,TRBV6-4,14
CASTGQGAYSNQPQHF,TRBV6-1,16
CASSPPGAGETDTQYF,TRBV4-1,16
CASRPDRYQETQYF,TRBV6-1,14
CASSLGTPQETQYF,TRBV5-1,14
CASKSTPSSYEQYF,TRBV2,14
CASSLAIGHDEQFF,TRBV7-2,14
CASSVSGLAGGSSSYNEQFF,TRBV7-9,20
CASSPGLVPVGFF,TRBV2,13
CASSLVQAYGYTF,TRBV5-1,13
CASSQWTGPHEQFF,TRBV4-2,14
CSAEGGPPHNEQFF,TRBV20-1,14
CASSQGDKLDEQFF,TRBV4-2,14
CASSLNAGTGVYSNQPQHF,TRBV27,19
CASSLGHTAQPQHF,TRBV7-2,14
CASSHTAGGAIGNQPQHF,TRBV6-2/TRBV6-3,18
CSTRVLSNEQFF,TRBV20-1,12
CASSPRLESGTGAYEQYF,TRBV18,18
CSARDPFAPGVGKNIQYF,TRBV20-1,18
CASSSRLTQTYNEQFF,TRBV6-5,16